This T cell receptor (beta chain) was sequenced for a study of cytomegalovirus exposure and HLA in healthy donors. The CDR3 length is 14 residues. Trimming at V came to 4 bases and at J to 7 bases, leaving 9 bases not matched to a gene. The germline CDR1 and CDR2 sequences are MNHNY and SVGAGI (reference sequence). Concerning this clone itself: Its target is unknown.

Study results and caveats: Despite most TCR sequences being rare, some public TCRs occurred in many donors. HLA allele associations emerged for roughly 16,000 TCR beta sequences in a later analysis, at 0.05 false discovery rate. CMV serostatus stood as the only immune exposure information on hand. The study listed approximately 160 cytomegalovirus-associated TCR beta chains.

The PCR employed 60 Vbeta primers together with 13 Jbeta primers. Assay used: immunoSEQ multiplex PCR; TCRdb lists only in-frame clones, some missing. The table lists approximately 110,000 clones, 55% to 75% of them singletons. The V gene is TRBV6-6, the J gene TRBJ1-1; TRBD1 agrees at 7 bases. The TCR comes from a woman aged 70-85 years in good health and CMV-seropositive. Specimen: PBMCs. The CDR3 loop is CASSSSGTAFEAFF. DNA of the CDR3: TGTGCCAGCAGTTCCTCCGGGACAGCTTTTGAAGCTTTCTTT.